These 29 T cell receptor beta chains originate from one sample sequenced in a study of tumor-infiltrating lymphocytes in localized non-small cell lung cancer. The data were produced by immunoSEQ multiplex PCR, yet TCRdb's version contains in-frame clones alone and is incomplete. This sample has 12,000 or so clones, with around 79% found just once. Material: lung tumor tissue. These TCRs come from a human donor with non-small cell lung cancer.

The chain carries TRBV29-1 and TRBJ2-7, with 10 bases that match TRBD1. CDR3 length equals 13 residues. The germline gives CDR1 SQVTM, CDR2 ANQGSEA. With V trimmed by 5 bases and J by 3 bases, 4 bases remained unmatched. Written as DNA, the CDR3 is TGCAGCGTTACCGGGACAGGGGTCTACGAGCAGTACTTC. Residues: CSVTGTGVYEQYF.

In DNA form, the CDR3 reads TGTGCCAGCAGCATGGGCGCAACGTCCCTCTACGAGCAGTACTTC. Residues: CASSMGATSLYEQYF. V is TRBV5-4 and J is TRBJ2-7; no reliable D call. The V end lost 4 bases, the J end lost 3 bases, and 17 bases lay between the germline ends. CDR3 length: 15 residues. The germline V gene encodes CDR1 SGHNT and CDR2 YYREEE (reference sequence).

The CDR3 DNA sequence: TGCGCCAGCAGGCAACAGGGTCGGGAAGTGGGTCAGCCCCAGCATTTT. This sequence encodes CASRQQGREVGQPQHF. The V and J genes are TRBV23-1 and TRBJ1-5; weak D call: TRBD1 (6 bases). TRBV23-1 carries the ORF label, with uncertain function. Trimming left V 6 bases short and J 6 bases short, with 21 bases between. CDR3 length equals 16 residues.

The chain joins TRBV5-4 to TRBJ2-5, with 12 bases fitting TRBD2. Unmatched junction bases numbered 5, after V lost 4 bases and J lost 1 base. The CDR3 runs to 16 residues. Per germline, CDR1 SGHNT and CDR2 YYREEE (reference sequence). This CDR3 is CASSPGTSGLQETQYF. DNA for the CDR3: TGTGCCAGCAGCCCAGGGACTAGCGGGCTCCAAGAGACCCAGTACTTC.

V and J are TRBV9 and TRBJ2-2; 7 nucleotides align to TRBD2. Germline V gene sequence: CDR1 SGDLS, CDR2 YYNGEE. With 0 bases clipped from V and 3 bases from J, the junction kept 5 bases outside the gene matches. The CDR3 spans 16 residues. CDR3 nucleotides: TGTGCCAGCAGCGTAGTTACTAGCGTAGACACCGGGGAGCTGTTTTTT. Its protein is CASSVVTSVDTGELFF. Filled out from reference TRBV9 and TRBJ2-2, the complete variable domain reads DSGVTQTPKHLITATGQRVTLRCSPRSGDLSVYWYQQSLDQGLQFLIQYYNGEERAKGNILERFSAQQFPDLHSELNLSSLELGDSALYFCASSVVTSVDTGELFFGEGSRLTVL.

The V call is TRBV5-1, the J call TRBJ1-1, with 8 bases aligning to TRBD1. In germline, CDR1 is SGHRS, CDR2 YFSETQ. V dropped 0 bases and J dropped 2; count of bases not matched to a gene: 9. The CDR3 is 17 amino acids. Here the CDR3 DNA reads TGCGCCAGCAGCTTGGAAACCCGGGACAGGAGAAACACTGAAGCTTTCTTT. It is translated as CASSLETRDRRNTEAFF.

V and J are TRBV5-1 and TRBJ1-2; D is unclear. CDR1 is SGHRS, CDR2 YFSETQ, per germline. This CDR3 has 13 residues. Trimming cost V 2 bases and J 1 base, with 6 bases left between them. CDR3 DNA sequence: TGCGCCAGCAGCTTTGGCAGTAACTATGGCTACACCTTC. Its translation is CASSFGSNYGYTF.

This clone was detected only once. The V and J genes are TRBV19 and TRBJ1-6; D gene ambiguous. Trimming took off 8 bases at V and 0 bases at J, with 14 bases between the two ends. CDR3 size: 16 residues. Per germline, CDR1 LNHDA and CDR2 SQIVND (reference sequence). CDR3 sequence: CASRPSPRSYNSPLHF. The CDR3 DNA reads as TGTGCCAGTCGCCCTTCGCCTCGCTCCTATAATTCACCCCTCCACTTT.

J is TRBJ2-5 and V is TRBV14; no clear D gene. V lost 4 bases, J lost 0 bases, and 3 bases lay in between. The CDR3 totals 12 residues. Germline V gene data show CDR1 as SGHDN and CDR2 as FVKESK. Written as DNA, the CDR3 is TGTGCCAGCAGCCGGAACCAAGAGACCCAGTACTTC. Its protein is CASSRNQETQYF.

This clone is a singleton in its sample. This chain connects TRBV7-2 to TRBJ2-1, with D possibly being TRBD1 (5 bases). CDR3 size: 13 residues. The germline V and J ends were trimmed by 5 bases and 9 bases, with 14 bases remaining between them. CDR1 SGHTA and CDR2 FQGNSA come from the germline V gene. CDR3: CASSQSYRIEQFF. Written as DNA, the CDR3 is TGTGCCAGCAGCCAATCCTACAGGATTGAGCAGTTCTTC.

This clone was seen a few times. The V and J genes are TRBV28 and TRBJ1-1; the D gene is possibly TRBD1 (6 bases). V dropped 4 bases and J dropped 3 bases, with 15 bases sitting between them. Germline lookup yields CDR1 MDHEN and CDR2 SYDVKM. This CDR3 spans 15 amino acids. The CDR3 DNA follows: TGTGCCAGCAGTTCACCTCGGAGGGGGTACACTGAAGCTTTCTTT. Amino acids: CASSSPRRGYTEAFF.

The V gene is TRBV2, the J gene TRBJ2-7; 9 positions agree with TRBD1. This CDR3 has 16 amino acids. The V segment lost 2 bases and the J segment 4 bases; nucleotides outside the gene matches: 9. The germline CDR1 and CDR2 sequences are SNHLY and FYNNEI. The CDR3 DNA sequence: TGTGCCAGCAGTGAATTTGGCGGGACAGGGTTTTACGAGCAGTACTTC. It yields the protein CASSEFGGTGFYEQYF.

The CDR3 region is CASSPTGQGGYGYTF. DNA for the CDR3: TGTGCCAGCTCACCAACGGGACAGGGAGGCTATGGCTACACCTTC. V gene TRBV18 combines with J gene TRBJ1-2; TRBD1 aligns across 9 bases. The CDR3 contains 15 residues. Germline V gives CDR1 KGHSH, CDR2 LQKENI. Unmatched junction bases numbered 5, after V lost 2 bases and J lost 4 bases.

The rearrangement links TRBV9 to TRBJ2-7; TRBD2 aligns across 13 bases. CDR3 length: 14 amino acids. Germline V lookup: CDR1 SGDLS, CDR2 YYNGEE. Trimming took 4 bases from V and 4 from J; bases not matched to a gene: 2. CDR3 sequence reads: CASSRGLAGYEQYF. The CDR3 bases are TGTGCCAGCAGCCGGGGACTAGCGGGATACGAGCAGTACTTC.

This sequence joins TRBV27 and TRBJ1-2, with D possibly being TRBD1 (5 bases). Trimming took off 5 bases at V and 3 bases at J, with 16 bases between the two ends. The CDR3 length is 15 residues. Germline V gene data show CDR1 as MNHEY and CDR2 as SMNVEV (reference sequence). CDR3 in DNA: TGTGCCAGCAGTCATGTTAGGGCGGGGGACTATGGCTACACCTTC. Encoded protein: CASSHVRAGDYGYTF.

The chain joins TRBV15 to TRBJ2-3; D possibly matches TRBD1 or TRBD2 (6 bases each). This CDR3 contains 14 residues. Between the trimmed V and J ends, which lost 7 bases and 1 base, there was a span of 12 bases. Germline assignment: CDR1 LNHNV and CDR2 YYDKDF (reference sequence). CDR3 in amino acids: CATTRGVGTDTQYF. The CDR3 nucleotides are TGTGCCACCACAAGGGGGGTCGGCACAGATACGCAGTATTTT.

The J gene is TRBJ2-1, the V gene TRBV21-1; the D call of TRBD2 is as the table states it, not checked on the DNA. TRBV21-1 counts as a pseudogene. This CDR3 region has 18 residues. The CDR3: CASSVDSGRAPLYNEQFF. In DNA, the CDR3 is TGTGCCAGCAGTGTCGATAGCGGGAGGGCCCCATTATACAATGAGCAGTTCTTC.

CDR3 DNA: TGTGCCAGCAGTTTAGAGGGTGGGACGCAGTATTTT. Translated: CASSLEGGTQYF. The chain is built from TRBV27 and TRBJ2-3; D is possibly TRBD2 (5 bases). Germline V CDR1 and CDR2: MNHEY, SMNVEV (reference sequence). CDR3 length equals 12 residues. Trimming removed 2 bases from V and 9 bases from J, with 9 bases in between.

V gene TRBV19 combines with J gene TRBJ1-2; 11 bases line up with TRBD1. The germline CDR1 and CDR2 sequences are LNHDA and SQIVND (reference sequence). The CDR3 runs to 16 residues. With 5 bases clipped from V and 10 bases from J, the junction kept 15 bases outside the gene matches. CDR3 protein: CASSGAGTGGPRDYTF. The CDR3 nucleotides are TGTGCCAGTAGTGGGGCCGGGACAGGGGGACCAAGGGACTACACCTTC.

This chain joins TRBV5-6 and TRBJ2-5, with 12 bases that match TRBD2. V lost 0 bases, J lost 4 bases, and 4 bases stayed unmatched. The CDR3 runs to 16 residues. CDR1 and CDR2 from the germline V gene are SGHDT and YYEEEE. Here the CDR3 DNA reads TGTGCCAGCAGCTTGGGACTAGCGGGAGCGGGAGAGACCCAGTACTTC. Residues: CASSLGLAGAGETQYF.

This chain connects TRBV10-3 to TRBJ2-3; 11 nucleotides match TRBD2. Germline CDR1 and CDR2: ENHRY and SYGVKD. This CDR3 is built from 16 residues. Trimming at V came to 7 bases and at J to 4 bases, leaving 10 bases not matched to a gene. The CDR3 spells CAIMGTGLAGPDTQYF. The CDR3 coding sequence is TGTGCCATCATGGGGACCGGACTAGCGGGTCCAGATACGCAGTATTTT.

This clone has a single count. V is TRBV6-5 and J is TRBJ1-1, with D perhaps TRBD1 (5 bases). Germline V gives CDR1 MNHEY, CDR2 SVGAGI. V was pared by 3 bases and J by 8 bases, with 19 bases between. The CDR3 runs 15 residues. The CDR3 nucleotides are TGTGCCAGCAGTTATCGCTCTTCCTGGGGGACCGAAGCTTTCTTT. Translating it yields CASSYRSSWGTEAFF.

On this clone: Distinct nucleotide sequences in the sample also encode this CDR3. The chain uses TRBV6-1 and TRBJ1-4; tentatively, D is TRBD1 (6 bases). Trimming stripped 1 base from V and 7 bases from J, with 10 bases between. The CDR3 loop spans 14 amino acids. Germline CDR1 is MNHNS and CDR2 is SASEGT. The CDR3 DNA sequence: TGTGCCAGCAGTGAAGGAACAGGGAGTGAAAAACTGTTTTTT. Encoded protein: CASSEGTGSEKLFF.

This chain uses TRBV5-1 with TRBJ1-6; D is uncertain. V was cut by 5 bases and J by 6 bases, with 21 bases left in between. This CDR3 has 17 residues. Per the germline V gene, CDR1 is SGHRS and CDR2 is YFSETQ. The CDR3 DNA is TGCGCCAGCAGAAAAAGGCAGGCAAATGATTTTAATTCACCCCTCCACTTT. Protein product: CASRKRQANDFNSPLHF.

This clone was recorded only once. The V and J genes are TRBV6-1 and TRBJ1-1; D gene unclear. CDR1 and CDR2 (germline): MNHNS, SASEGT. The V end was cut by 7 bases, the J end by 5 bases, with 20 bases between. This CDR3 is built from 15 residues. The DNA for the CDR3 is TGTGCCAGCAAGCCACCAGGAGGCCCTGGGACTGAAGCTTTCTTT. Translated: CASKPPGGPGTEAFF.

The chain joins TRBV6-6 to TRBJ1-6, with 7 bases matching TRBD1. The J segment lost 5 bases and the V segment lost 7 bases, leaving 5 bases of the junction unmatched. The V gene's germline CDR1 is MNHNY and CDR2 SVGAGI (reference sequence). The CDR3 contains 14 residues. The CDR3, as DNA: TGTGCCAGCAAGTGGGACAGCCATAATTCACCCCTCCACTTT. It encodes CASKWDSHNSPLHF.

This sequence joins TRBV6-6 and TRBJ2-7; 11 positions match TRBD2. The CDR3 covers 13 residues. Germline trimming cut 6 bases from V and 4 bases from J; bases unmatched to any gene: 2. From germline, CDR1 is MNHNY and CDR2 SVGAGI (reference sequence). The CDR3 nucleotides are TGTGCCAGCAGCCGACTAGCGGGGTACGAGCAGTACTTC. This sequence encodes CASSRLAGYEQYF.

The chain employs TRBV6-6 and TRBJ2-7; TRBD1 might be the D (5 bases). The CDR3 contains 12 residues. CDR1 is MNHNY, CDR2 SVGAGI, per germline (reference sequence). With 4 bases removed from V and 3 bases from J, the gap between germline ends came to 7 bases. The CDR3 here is CASSSQGYEQYF. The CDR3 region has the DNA TGTGCCAGCAGTTCCCAGGGCTACGAGCAGTACTTC.

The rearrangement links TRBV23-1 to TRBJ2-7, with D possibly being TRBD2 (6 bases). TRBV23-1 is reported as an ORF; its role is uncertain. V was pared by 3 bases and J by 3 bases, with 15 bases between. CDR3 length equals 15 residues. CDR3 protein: CASSHQGGARYEQYF. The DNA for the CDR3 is TGCGCCAGCAGTCACCAAGGCGGGGCTCGCTACGAGCAGTACTTC.